This record concerns one TCR beta chain sequence. Its antigen is undetermined. Just one base apart from a much larger clone, this may be a read error. The entry originates in a study of tumor and adjacent non-tumor tissue in lung cancer. Study-level findings and limits: TCR diversity was significantly greater in tumor than normal lung tissue. Higher tumor TCR diversity was associated with shorter survival.

RNA was extracted from bulk tissue without any cell sorting. From germline, CDR1 is DFQATT and CDR2 SNEGSKA (reference sequence). The CDR3 totals 15 residues. A modified ARM-PCR protocol with three rounds of nested PCR amplified TCRbeta. TCRdb itself ran the multiplex PCR reads through MiXCR, one entry per CDR3 protein. The sample has about 93,000 distinct CDR3 sequences, about 67% seen once; the top ten hold around 16%. The receptor was isolated from a man in his fifties or sixties with non-small cell lung cancer. The chain carries TRBV20-1 and TRBJ2-7; the match to TRBD2 covers 10 bases. The sample comprised lung tumor tissue. The CDR3 nucleotides read TGCAGTGCTAGAGGTCCCGGGACTAGCGTCTACGAGCAGAACTTC. This sequence encodes CSARGPGTSVYEQNF.